This TCR beta chain stems from a study of cytomegalovirus exposure and HLA in healthy donors. This clone has more than one count but fewer than ten. The PCR had 60 Vbeta and 13 Jbeta primers. Clones were read by immunoSEQ multiplex PCR, and TCRdb kept only the in-frame ones, dropping some. The sample consists of roughly 110,000 clones, 80% to 90% of them appearing once. Germline V gives CDR1 SEHNR, CDR2 FQNEAQ (reference sequence). V dropped 6 bases and J dropped 5 bases, with 19 bases sitting between them. This CDR3 is 15 amino acids long. The genes are TRBV7-9 and TRBJ2-5; D may be TRBD1 (6 bases). This clonotype was obtained from a man in his fifties or sixties in good health and CMV-seronegative. Sequenced input: PBMCs. The chain's CDR3 is CASSQYRVPGETQYF. For the CDR3, the DNA is TGTGCCAGCAGTCAGTACAGGGTCCCGGGGGAGACCCAGTACTTC.